A selection of T cell receptor beta chains follows, all from one sample in a study of T cell responses to AZD1222 COVID-19 vaccine. Profiling relied on immunoSEQ multiplex PCR, and the TCRdb table lists in-frame clones only, not all of them. This table holds 70,000 to 100,000 clones, 92% found once. Sequencing used peripheral blood, obtained 28 days after the second AZD1222 dose. Source of these receptors: an adult who received the AZD1222 COVID-19 vaccine. Both conserved end residues are part of each CDR3. Each record gives: clone size, J gene, D gene, V gene, CDR3 DNA, CDR3 protein. D genes are given only for firm matches. Clone size, where shown, is once, few, many, or a class for clones that have expanded.

clone size: NA; J gene: TRBJ2-7; D gene: NA; V gene: TRBV7-8; CDR3 DNA: TGTGCCAGCAGCCCCCGAGTTATGAGCTCCTACGAGCAGTACTTC; CDR3 protein: CASSPRVMSSYEQYF
clone size: NA; J gene: TRBJ1-5; D gene: NA; V gene: TRBV6-5; CDR3 DNA: TGTGCCAGCAGACTCCGGGGAGGCAATCAGCCCCAGCATTTT; CDR3 protein: CASRLRGGNQPQHF
clone size: NA; J gene: TRBJ2-3; D gene: NA; V gene: TRBV9; CDR3 DNA: TGTGCCAGCAGCGAGGGGAGGCTCCCAGATACGCAGTATTTT; CDR3 protein: CASSEGRLPDTQYF
clone size: NA; J gene: TRBJ2-1; D gene: NA; V gene: TRBV5-1; CDR3 DNA: TGCGCCAGCAGCTCTGCGGGGAGTTACAATGAGCAGTTCTTC; CDR3 protein: CASSSAGSYNEQFF
clone size: NA; J gene: TRBJ2-3; D gene: NA; V gene: TRBV5-1; CDR3 DNA: TGCGCCAGCAGCTTGGGATTGGTTGGCGGGGACCCAGATACGCAGTATTTT; CDR3 protein: CASSLGLVGGDPDTQYF
clone size: NA; J gene: TRBJ1-4; D gene: NA; V gene: TRBV30; CDR3 DNA: TGTGCCTGGAGTCGACAGCTTGGTGAAAAACTGTTTTTT; CDR3 protein: CAWSRQLGEKLFF
clone size: NA; J gene: TRBJ2-7; D gene: NA; V gene: TRBV2; CDR3 DNA: TGTGCCAGCAGTGAACGTTCAGGGTCCTTCTCCTACGAGCAGTACTTC; CDR3 protein: CASSERSGSFSYEQYF
clone size: NA; J gene: TRBJ2-7; D gene: TRBD2; V gene: TRBV4-1; CDR3 DNA: TGCGCCAGCAGCCAAAACCCGGGACTAGCGTCCTACGAGCAGTACTTC; CDR3 protein: CASSQNPGLASYEQYF
clone size: NA; J gene: TRBJ2-1; D gene: TRBD2; V gene: TRBV4-1; CDR3 DNA: TGCGCCAGCAGCCAAGGGACTAGCGGGACTTACAATGAGCAGTTCTTC; CDR3 protein: CASSQGTSGTYNEQFF
clone size: NA; J gene: TRBJ2-7; D gene: NA; V gene: TRBV27; CDR3 DNA: TGTGCCAGCAGGCCGTTGGGGCCGACCTACGAGCAGTACTTC; CDR3 protein: CASRPLGPTYEQYF
clone size: NA; J gene: TRBJ2-5; D gene: TRBD2; V gene: TRBV14; CDR3 DNA: TGTGCCAGCAGCCTCTGGACTAGTAAGGTACAAGAGACCCAGTACTTC; CDR3 protein: CASSLWTSKVQETQYF
clone size: once; J gene: TRBJ1-5; D gene: TRBD1; V gene: TRBV6-1; CDR3 DNA: TGTGCCAGCAGTGTTCAGGGGGCTGGGGGTCAGCCCCAGCATTTT; CDR3 protein: CASSVQGAGGQPQHF
clone size: NA; J gene: TRBJ1-2; D gene: TRBD1; V gene: TRBV25-1; CDR3 DNA: TGTGCCAGCAGTGTAAAAACAGGGGCCTTAAACGGCTACACCTTC; CDR3 protein: CASSVKTGALNGYTF
clone size: NA; J gene: TRBJ2-1; D gene: NA; V gene: TRBV6-2/TRBV6-3; CDR3 DNA: TGTGCCAGCAGTTACTCACCCCGAGATGGGTACAATGAGCAGTTCTTC; CDR3 protein: CASSYSPRDGYNEQFF
clone size: NA; J gene: TRBJ1-4; D gene: NA; V gene: TRBV5-6; CDR3 DNA: TGTGCCAGCAGACTCTGGGGGACTAATGAAAAACTGTTTTTT; CDR3 protein: CASRLWGTNEKLFF
clone size: NA; J gene: TRBJ1-2; D gene: NA; V gene: TRBV10-3; CDR3 DNA: TGTGCCATCAGTGGTCCAGGGACCACTAACTATGGCTACACCTTC; CDR3 protein: CAISGPGTTNYGYTF
clone size: once; J gene: TRBJ2-3; D gene: NA; V gene: TRBV5-1; CDR3 DNA: TGCGCCAGCAGCCCGGGAACCCAGGGAGATACGCAGTATTTT; CDR3 protein: CASSPGTQGDTQYF
clone size: NA; J gene: TRBJ1-1; D gene: NA; V gene: TRBV5-4; CDR3 DNA: TGTGCCAGCAGCCCCTCCGCGGGCACTGAAGCTTTCTTT; CDR3 protein: CASSPSAGTEAFF
clone size: NA; J gene: TRBJ1-2; D gene: TRBD1; V gene: TRBV7-3; CDR3 DNA: TGTGCCAGCAGCTTAACCGGGCAGGGGGCAGGTGGCTACACCTTC; CDR3 protein: CASSLTGQGAGGYTF
clone size: few; J gene: TRBJ1-1; D gene: NA; V gene: TRBV20-1; CDR3 DNA: TGCAGTGCTAGTCCGAATTTGAACACTGAAGCTTTCTTT; CDR3 protein: CSASPNLNTEAFF
clone size: NA; J gene: TRBJ1-3; D gene: NA; V gene: TRBV11-2; CDR3 DNA: TGTGCCAGCAGCTTAGACCGGGGAGCGGAAAACACCATATATTTT; CDR3 protein: CASSLDRGAENTIYF
clone size: NA; J gene: TRBJ1-4; D gene: NA; V gene: TRBV14; CDR3 DNA: TGTGCCAGCAGCCACGAGGACAGACATGGAAAACTGTTTTTT; CDR3 protein: CASSHEDRHGKLFF
clone size: NA; J gene: TRBJ1-1; D gene: NA; V gene: TRBV18; CDR3 DNA: TGTGCCAGCTCACCACAGGGCCTGAACACTGAAGCTTTCTTT; CDR3 protein: CASSPQGLNTEAFF
clone size: once; J gene: TRBJ1-2; D gene: NA; V gene: TRBV29-1; CDR3 DNA: TGCAGCGTTGGGAGGGATGGGGGGAACTATGGCTACACCTTC; CDR3 protein: CSVGRDGGNYGYTF
clone size: NA; J gene: TRBJ2-6; D gene: NA; V gene: TRBV7-3; CDR3 DNA: TGTGCCAGCAGCCTGGTACTCTCTGGGGCCAACGTCCTGACTTTC; CDR3 protein: CASSLVLSGANVLTF